This TCR beta chain appears in the sequencing data of a study of blood T cells in healthy people across ages. In this sample, this clonotype turned up once. Its antigen remains unknown. CDR1 MNHNY and CDR2 SVGAGI come from the germline V gene (reference sequence). The CDR3 is 14 amino acids. Trimming removed 2 bases at V and 5 bases at J, with 13 bases between. PCR was performed a second time for about 7 to 11 cycles using a sample-barcoded 5' primer and a J-beta primer mix. One entry per CDR3 protein, called by TCRdb with MiXCR from the 5' RACE reads. The sample has some 1.8 million distinct CDR3 sequences, around 42% seen once. Findings of the study overall: Strong correlation existed between TCR beta diversity and naive T cell percentage. Versus aged donors, long-lived donors had higher diversity and more naive CD4+ cells.

The rearrangement uses TRBV6-6 and TRBJ2-7; D perhaps matches TRBD1 (7 bases). The sample comprised blood. This clonotype was obtained from a human donor in good health. This CDR3 reads CASSYAGQSHEQYF. The DNA of the CDR3 is TGTGCCAGCAGTTACGCGGGACAGTCCCACGAGCAGTACTTC.